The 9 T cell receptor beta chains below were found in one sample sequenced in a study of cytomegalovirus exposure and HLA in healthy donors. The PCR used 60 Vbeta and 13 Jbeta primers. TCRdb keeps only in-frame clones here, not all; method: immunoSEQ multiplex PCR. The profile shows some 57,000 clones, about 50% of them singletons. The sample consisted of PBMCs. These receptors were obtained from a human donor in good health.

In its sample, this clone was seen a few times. The CDR3 sequence is CASSLGTGAYEQYF. The CDR3 nucleotides read TGTGCCAGTAGTCTCGGGACAGGAGCCTACGAGCAGTACTTC. The chain couples TRBV19 to TRBJ2-7, with 8 nucleotides matching TRBD1. There are 14 residues in the CDR3. V gave up 5 bases and J gave up 2 bases; unmatched junction bases: 5. Germline values: CDR1 LNHDA, CDR2 SQIVND (reference sequence).

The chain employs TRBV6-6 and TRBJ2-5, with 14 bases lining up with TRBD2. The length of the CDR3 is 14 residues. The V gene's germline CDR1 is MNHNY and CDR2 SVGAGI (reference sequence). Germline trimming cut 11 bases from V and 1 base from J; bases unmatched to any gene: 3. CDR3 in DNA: TGTGCCGGAGGGACTAGCGGGGGCCAAGAGACCCAGTACTTC. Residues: CAGGTSGGQETQYF.

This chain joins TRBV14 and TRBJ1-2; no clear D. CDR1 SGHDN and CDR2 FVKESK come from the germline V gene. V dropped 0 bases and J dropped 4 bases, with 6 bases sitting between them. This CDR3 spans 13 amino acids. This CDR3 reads CASSQDWAYGYTF. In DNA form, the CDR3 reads TGTGCCAGCAGCCAAGACTGGGCCTATGGCTACACCTTC.

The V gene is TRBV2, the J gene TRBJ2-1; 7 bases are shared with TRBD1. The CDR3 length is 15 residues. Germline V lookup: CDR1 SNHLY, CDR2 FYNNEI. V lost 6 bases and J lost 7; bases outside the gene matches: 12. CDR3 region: CASRERTGQANEQFF. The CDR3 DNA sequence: TGTGCCAGCAGGGAAAGGACAGGCCAAGCAAATGAGCAGTTCTTC.

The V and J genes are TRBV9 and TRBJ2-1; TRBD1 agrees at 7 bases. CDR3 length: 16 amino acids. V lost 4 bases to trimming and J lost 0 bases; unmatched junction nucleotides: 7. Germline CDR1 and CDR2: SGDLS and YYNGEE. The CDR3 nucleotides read TGTGCCAGCAGCAGAAGGGGGCAGGGCTCCTACAATGAGCAGTTCTTC. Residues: CASSRRGQGSYNEQFF.

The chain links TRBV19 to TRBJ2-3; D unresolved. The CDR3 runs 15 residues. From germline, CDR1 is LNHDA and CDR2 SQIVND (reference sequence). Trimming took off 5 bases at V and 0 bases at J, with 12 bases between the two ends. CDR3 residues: CASSPWAASTDTQYF. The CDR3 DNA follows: TGTGCCAGTAGTCCTTGGGCAGCTAGCACAGATACGCAGTATTTT.

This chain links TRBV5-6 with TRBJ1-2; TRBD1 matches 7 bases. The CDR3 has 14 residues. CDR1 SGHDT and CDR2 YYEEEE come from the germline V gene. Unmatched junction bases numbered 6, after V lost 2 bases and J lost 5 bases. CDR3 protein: CASSFRTGDYGYTF. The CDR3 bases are TGTGCCAGCAGCTTCAGGACAGGCGATTATGGCTACACCTTC.

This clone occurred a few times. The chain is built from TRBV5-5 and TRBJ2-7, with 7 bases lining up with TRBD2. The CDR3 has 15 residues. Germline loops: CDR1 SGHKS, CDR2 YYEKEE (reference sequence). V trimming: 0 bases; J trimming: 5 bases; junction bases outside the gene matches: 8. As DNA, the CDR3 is TGTGCCAGCAGCTTGGGGTTTGGGGGGGTACACGAGCAGTACTTC. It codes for CASSLGFGGVHEQYF.

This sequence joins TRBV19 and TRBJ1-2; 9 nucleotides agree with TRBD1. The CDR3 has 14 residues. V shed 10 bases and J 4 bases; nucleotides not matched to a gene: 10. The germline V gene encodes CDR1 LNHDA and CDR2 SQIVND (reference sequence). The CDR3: CATRGTGLAYGYTF. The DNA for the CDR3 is TGTGCCACCAGGGGGACAGGGTTAGCCTATGGCTACACCTTC.